The 27 T cell receptor beta chains below were found in one sample sequenced in a study of patients and donors after allogeneic stem cell transplantation (dated by TCRdb to 2020 to 2021). The library came from RT-PCR. For sequencing, a NextSeq 550 was employed. The public reads were quality trimmed at Q25 with fastp and then assembled into clones with MiXCR by TCRdb, keeping productive beta chains. Duplicate CDR3 protein sequences are folded into a single record with the most common DNA and genes. A total of 390,000 or so distinct CDR3 sequences appear in this sample, roughly 17% of them only once. The top ten constitute 6% to 8% of the sample. Sequenced input: blood, either unsorted or a sorted T cell fraction (not recorded which). The receptors were sampled from a human donor who was either an allogeneic HSCT recipient or a stem cell or donor lymphocyte infusion donor (not recorded which). It is not recorded whose cells these are; they may come from a transplant donor.

In its sample, this clonotype was seen a few times. V and J are TRBV4-1 and TRBJ2-1, with 7 bases that match TRBD2. The CDR3 is 18 amino acids. Germline CDR1 is MGHRA and CDR2 is YSYEKL. The J segment lost 0 bases and the V segment lost 0 bases, leaving 8 bases of the junction unmatched. CDR3: CASSQDFNRGSSYNEQFF. CDR3 coding DNA: TGCGCCAGCAGCCAAGATTTCAACCGCGGGAGCTCCTACAATGAGCAGTTCTTC.

The V and J genes are TRBV5-5 and TRBJ2-5; 13 bases line up with TRBD2. Germline values: CDR1 SGHKS, CDR2 YYEKEE (reference sequence). The CDR3 is made up of 15 amino acids. The ends lost 6 bases at V and 7 bases at J; junction bases unmatched: 9. CDR3 DNA: TGTGCCAGCATCGTACTAGCGGGGGGGCCGGTGACCCAGTACTTC. Residues: CASIVLAGGPVTQYF. The variable domain in full, with the rest retrieved from reference TRBV5-5 and TRBJ2-5, is DAGVTQSPTHLIKTRGQQVTLRCSPISGHKSVSWYQQVLGQGPQFIFQYYEKEERGRGNFPDRFSARQFPNYSSELNVNALLLGDSALYLCASIVLAGGPVTQYFGPGTRLLVL.

The chain combines TRBV28 with TRBJ2-2, with TRBD2 as a possible D gene (5 bases). Germline loops: CDR1 MDHEN, CDR2 SYDVKM. The CDR3 covers 13 residues. Trimming took 8 bases from V and 6 from J, leaving 13 bases between them. The CDR3 loop reads CASEGSVAGELFF. CDR3 sequence (DNA): TGTGCCAGCGAAGGGAGCGTGGCCGGGGAGCTGTTTTTT.

The chain links TRBV6-1 to TRBJ2-5; 13 nucleotides match TRBD2. The CDR3 sequence is 15 residues long. After removal of 7 bases from V and 5 bases from J, the junction contained 7 bases not matched to a gene. CDR1 MNHNS and CDR2 SASEGT come from the germline V gene. CDR3 coding DNA: TGTGCCAGCACCCTACTAGCGGGAGGGGGGGAGACCCAGTACTTC. Protein: CASTLLAGGGETQYF.

V and J are TRBV4-3 and TRBJ1-1; the match to TRBD1 covers 7 bases. The CDR3 is 16 amino acids. Germline V gives CDR1 LGHNA, CDR2 YSLEER. Trimming took 0 bases from V and 8 from J; bases not matched to a gene: 12. CDR3 DNA: TGCGCCAGCAGCCAAGATCTCGAACAGGGGCGTAGGGAAGCTTTCTTT. Its translation: CASSQDLEQGRREAFF.

There are a few counts of this clonotype. The chain recombines TRBV6-2 or TRBV6-3 with TRBJ2-1; the D is unclear. CDR1 and CDR2 (germline): MNHEY, SVGEGT. V gave up 2 bases and J gave up 4 bases, with 6 bases separating them. The CDR3 has 13 amino acids. The CDR3 nucleotides are TGTGCCAGCAGTTACGTGGCTTACAATGAGCAGTTCTTC. Residues: CASSYVAYNEQFF.

The sample holds a few counts of this clonotype. V is TRBV12-3 or TRBV12-4 and J is TRBJ2-6; D gene unclear. V lost 3 bases, J lost 0 bases, and 15 bases lay in between. There are 18 residues in the CDR3. CDR3 amino acids: CASSFRPGSFSGANVLTF. Written as DNA, the CDR3 is TGTGCCAGCAGTTTTCGCCCGGGCTCCTTCTCTGGGGCCAACGTCCTGACTTTC.

Points on this clonotype: One end of the junction does not line up with germline, which may come from a read error. This sequence joins TRBV10-3 and TRBJ1-2, with D possibly TRBD1 on 6 matching bases. CDR1 and CDR2 from the germline V gene are ENHRY and SYGVKD. The CDR3 has 11 amino acids. The chain's CDR3 is CAISELGAFAF. DNA for the CDR3: TGTGCCATCAGTGAGTTGGGGGCCTTCGCCTTC.

The gene calls are TRBV9 and TRBJ1-2; the match to TRBD1 covers 12 bases. This CDR3 has 15 residues. Germline V lookup: CDR1 SGDLS, CDR2 YYNGEE. V lost 4 bases, J lost 7 bases, and 8 bases stayed unmatched. The CDR3 DNA reads as TGTGCCAGCAGCCCCCCGGGACAGGGGGCGGTTGGCTACACCTTC. Its translation is CASSPPGQGAVGYTF.

In its sample, this clonotype was seen a few times. The rearrangement joins TRBV20-1 to TRBJ2-7; the D gene is possibly TRBD2 (5 bases). V was pared by 4 bases and J by 1 base, with 11 bases between. CDR3 length equals 13 residues. Germline loops: CDR1 DFQATT, CDR2 SNEGSKA (reference sequence). The CDR3 region has the DNA TGCAGTGCTATCCGGACTGTTTCCTACGAGCAGTACTTC. Encoded protein: CSAIRTVSYEQYF.

This clonotype came up a few times. This chain uses TRBV6-1 with TRBJ1-5, with D possibly matching TRBD1 (6 bases). The CDR3 has 14 residues. Germline V gives CDR1 MNHNS, CDR2 SASEGT. With 3 bases removed from V and 5 bases from J, the gap between germline ends came to 11 bases. The DNA of the CDR3 is TGTGCCAGCAGTGATGCAGGGGTACATCAGCCCCAGCATTTT. As protein: CASSDAGVHQPQHF.

This clonotype was recorded a few times. V gene TRBV5-5 combines with J gene TRBJ2-1; 7 bases fit TRBD1. V lost 6 bases and J lost 10; bases outside the gene matches: 10. The CDR3 has 13 amino acids. Looked up from germline, CDR1 is SGHKS and CDR2 is YYEKEE (reference sequence). The CDR3 nucleotides are TGTGCCAGCACCCTTGAGGGGGCGCGGGAGCAGTTCTTC. This encodes CASTLEGAREQFF.

The sample holds a few counts of this clonotype. This chain joins TRBV6-2 or TRBV6-3 and TRBJ2-3; tentative D call: TRBD2 (5 bases). CDR1 and CDR2 from the germline V gene are MNHEY and SVGEGT. The CDR3 consists of 13 residues. The ends were cut back, 9 bases at V and 0 bases at J, with 10 bases in the middle. This chain's CDR3 is CASKRVSTDTQYF. The CDR3 nucleotides read TGTGCCAGTAAGAGGGTTAGCACAGATACGCAGTATTTT.

The rearrangement links TRBV7-2 to TRBJ2-3; 12 positions agree with TRBD2. Germline V CDR1 and CDR2: SGHTA, FQGNSA. V shed 6 bases, J shed 6 bases, and the junction held 10 bases outside the gene matches. CDR3 length: 16 amino acids. Written as DNA, the CDR3 is TGTGCCAGCAGATCAGAACTAGCGGGGGGTCCGGATACGCAGTATTTT. Encoded protein: CASRSELAGGPDTQYF.

This clonotype appeared a single time. The rearrangement uses TRBV2 and TRBJ1-3, with unresolved D. The CDR3 has 14 residues. Between the trimmed V and J ends, which lost 2 bases and 4 bases, there was a span of 9 bases. Germline CDR1 reads SNHLY; CDR2 reads FYNNEI. CDR3 region: CASSERKSGNTIYF. In DNA, the CDR3 is TGTGCCAGCAGTGAACGGAAGTCCGGAAACACCATATATTTT. Combining the CDR3 with reference TRBV2 and TRBJ1-3 gives the whole variable domain EPEVTQTPSHQVTQMGQEVILRCVPISNHLYFYWYRQILGQKVEFLVSFYNNEISEKSEIFDDQFSVERPDGSNFTLKIRSTKLEDSAMYFCASSERKSGNTIYFGEGSWLTVV.

The CDR3 region has the DNA TGTGCCAGTAGTAAATCCGGCACCGGGGAGCTGTTTTTT. Translated: CASSKSGTGELFF. The chain recombines TRBV19 with TRBJ2-2; unclear D gene. The CDR3 totals 13 residues. V gave up 4 bases and J gave up 4 bases, with 7 bases separating them. Germline-derived CDR1 and CDR2 are LNHDA and SQIVND (reference sequence).

This clonotype was picked up a small number of times. The rearrangement uses TRBV12-3 or TRBV12-4 and TRBJ2-2; possibly TRBD2 for D (6 bases). The CDR3 consists of 16 residues. Trimming shortened V by 9 bases and J by 1 base, and 18 bases separated the two germline ends. Here the CDR3 DNA reads TGTGCCAGTCTAACGGGACGGAGGGTGAACACCGGGGAGCTGTTTTTT. It translates to CASLTGRRVNTGELFF.

The gene calls are TRBV5-1 and TRBJ1-2; no definite D call. CDR1 SGHRS and CDR2 YFSETQ come from the germline V gene. V was shortened by 3 bases and J by 6 bases, with 12 bases between the two germline ends. This CDR3 is built from 13 residues. In DNA, the CDR3 is TGCGCCAGCAGCTCCTATCAATCTAATGGCTACACCTTC. As protein: CASSSYQSNGYTF.

This clonotype was recorded a few times. The rearrangement uses TRBV10-3 and TRBJ2-7; 10 bases match TRBD2. V was clipped by 6 bases and J by 0 bases; unmatched bases: 5. Per the germline V gene, CDR1 is ENHRY and CDR2 is SYGVKD. The CDR3 sequence is 15 residues long. CDR3 sequence (DNA): TGTGCCATCAGCCCCGGACTAGCGGCCTCCTACGAGCAGTACTTC. It translates to CAISPGLAASYEQYF.

This chain joins TRBV20-1 and TRBJ1-2, with 7 bases aligning to TRBD1. The CDR3 totals 13 residues. The V and J ends lost 5 bases and 8 bases, in that order; junction bases with no gene match: 11. The germline gives CDR1 DFQATT, CDR2 SNEGSKA (reference sequence). CDR3 amino acids: CSAQSDRRSGYTF. The CDR3, as DNA: TGCAGTGCTCAATCGGACAGGCGGTCCGGCTACACCTTC.

The chain carries TRBV6-1 and TRBJ2-3; 9 bases line up with TRBD1. CDR1 is MNHNS and CDR2 is SASEGT in the germline V gene. The V segment lost 2 bases and the J segment 0 bases; nucleotides outside the gene matches: 3. The CDR3 has 16 residues. The DNA of the CDR3 is TGTGCCAGCAGTGAATGGGGGACAGGGAGCACAGATACGCAGTATTTT. Translated, it gives CASSEWGTGSTDTQYF.

This clonotype was detected only a few times. The genes are TRBV20-1 and TRBJ2-6; D might be TRBD2 (6 bases). Germline loops: CDR1 DFQATT, CDR2 SNEGSKA (reference sequence). The CDR3 covers 15 residues. V lost 3 bases and J lost 0, with 9 bases in between. The CDR3 sequence is CSASRGSSGANVLTF. The CDR3 region has the DNA TGCAGTGCTAGTCGGGGGAGCTCTGGGGCCAACGTCCTGACTTTC.

The rearrangement links TRBV24-1 to TRBJ2-5; unclear D gene. Looked up from germline, CDR1 is KGHDR and CDR2 is SFDVKD. This CDR3 spans 16 amino acids. Trimming removed 2 bases at V and 4 bases at J, with 16 bases between. The CDR3 bases are TGTGCCACCAGTGATTCCGGCCTATACCTGGGAGAGACCCAGTACTTC. Translation: CATSDSGLYLGETQYF.

The V call is TRBV20-1, the J call TRBJ2-5; D possibly corresponds to TRBD2 (5 bases). The CDR3 is 12 amino acids. Germline V gene sequence: CDR1 DFQATT, CDR2 SNEGSKA (reference sequence). V shed 5 bases and J shed 2 bases, with 9 bases lying between them. Written as DNA, the CDR3 is TGCAGTGCTGGGAGTATTCAAGAGACCCAGTACTTC. It specifies CSAGSIQETQYF.

This clonotype appeared a few times. This chain links TRBV18 with TRBJ1-3, with D uncertain. CDR3 size: 13 residues. V was trimmed by 5 bases and J by 0 bases, leaving 5 bases between them. CDR1 is KGHSH and CDR2 is LQKENI in the germline V gene. The CDR3 DNA is TGTGCCAGCTCATTCTTCTCTGGAAACACCATATATTTT. Translated, it gives CASSFFSGNTIYF.

This clonotype was picked up a small number of times. The J gene is TRBJ1-1, the V gene TRBV6-1; TRBD1 might be the D (5 bases). V lost 7 bases to trimming and J lost 0 bases, with 15 bases between them. This CDR3 comprises 15 residues. Germline V gene sequence: CDR1 MNHNS, CDR2 SASEGT. The chain's CDR3 is CASTRTGGMNTEAFF. DNA for the CDR3: TGTGCCAGCACCCGGACTGGGGGAATGAACACTGAAGCTTTCTTT.

The genes are TRBV20-1 and TRBJ2-1; 13 nucleotides agree with TRBD2. CDR1 is DFQATT and CDR2 is SNEGSKA in the germline V gene (reference sequence). V dropped 5 bases and J dropped 5; count of bases not matched to a gene: 3. The CDR3 is 14 amino acids. The CDR3 nucleotides read TGCAGTGCTGGACTAGCGGGGGTCGACAATGAGCAGTTCTTC. It translates to CSAGLAGVDNEQFF.